This note documents a single T cell receptor beta chain sequence. This sample was included in a study of blood T cell repertoires in COVID-19. The V and J ends lost 4 bases and 8 bases, in that order; junction bases with no gene match: 2. Germline values: CDR1 SGHNT, CDR2 YYREEE (reference sequence). The CDR3 spans 13 residues. In the original processing: For nucleated cells, counts were estimated from reference gene primer amplification. Sequenced by immunoSEQ multiplex PCR; TCRdb stores in-frame clones only, minus some. Clone size and V and J calls were adopted from that table, with D and trimming inferred from the DNA. Here the sample spans 200,000 to 250,000 clones, roughly 82% being singletons.

This rearrangement joins TRBV5-4 to TRBJ2-1; 11 nucleotides align to TRBD1. The sequenced sample consisted of peripheral blood. This TCR was sampled from a man aged 50-59 years with active or convalescent COVID-19. The CDR3 protein is CASSRDRGDEQFF. Here the CDR3 DNA reads TGTGCCAGCAGCCGGGACAGGGGGGATGAGCAGTTCTTC. Full variable domain (remainder filled in from reference TRBV5-4 and TRBJ2-1): ETGVTQSPTHLIKTRGQQVTLRCSSQSGHNTVSWYQQALGQGPQFIFQYYREEENGRGNFPPRFSGLQFPNYSSELNVNALELDDSALYLCASSRDRGDEQFFGPGTRLTVL.